The clone carrying this TCR beta chain appeared a single time. The data derive from a study of blood T cell repertoires in COVID-19. Looking at the study overall: The study drew acute and convalescent COVID-19 samples from the United States, Italy and Spain.

Participants' own reports of clinical history determined their cohort assignment. TCRdb's table, derived via immunoSEQ multiplex PCR, lists solely in-frame clones and lacks some. The sample shows hundreds of thousands of clones, 80% to 90% of them seen only once. The CDR3 spans 12 residues. V lost 2 bases, J lost 4 bases, and 6 bases lay in between. Germline V gene lookup returns CDR1 SGHRS and CDR2 YFSETQ. The material sequenced was PBMCs or T cells enriched from blood (not recorded which). The sequence was obtained from a man aged 40-55 years who had recovered from COVID-19. J is TRBJ1-2 and V is TRBV5-1; D is unresolved. CDR3 DNA sequence: TGCGCCAGCAGCTTAACAGCCTATGGCTACACCTTC. Its protein is CASSLTAYGYTF.